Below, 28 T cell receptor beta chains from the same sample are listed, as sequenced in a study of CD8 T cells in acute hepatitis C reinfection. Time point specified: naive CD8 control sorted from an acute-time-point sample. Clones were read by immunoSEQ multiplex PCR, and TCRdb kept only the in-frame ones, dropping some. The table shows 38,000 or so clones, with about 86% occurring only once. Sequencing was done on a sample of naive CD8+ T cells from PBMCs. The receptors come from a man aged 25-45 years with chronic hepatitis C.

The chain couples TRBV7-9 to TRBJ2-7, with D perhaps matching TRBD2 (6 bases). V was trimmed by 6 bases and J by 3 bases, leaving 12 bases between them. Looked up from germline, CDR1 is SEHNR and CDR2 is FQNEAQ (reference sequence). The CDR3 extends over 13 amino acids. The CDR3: CASREGLDYEQYF. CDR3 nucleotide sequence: TGTGCCAGCAGGGAGGGCCTAGACTACGAGCAGTACTTC.

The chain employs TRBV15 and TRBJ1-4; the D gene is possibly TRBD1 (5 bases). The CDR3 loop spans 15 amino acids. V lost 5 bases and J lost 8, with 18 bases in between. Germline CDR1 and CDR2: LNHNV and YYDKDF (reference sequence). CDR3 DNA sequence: TGTGCCACCAGCGGGGGGGGGTCCGTTCAAGAAAAACTGTTTTTT. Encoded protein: CATSGGGSVQEKLFF.

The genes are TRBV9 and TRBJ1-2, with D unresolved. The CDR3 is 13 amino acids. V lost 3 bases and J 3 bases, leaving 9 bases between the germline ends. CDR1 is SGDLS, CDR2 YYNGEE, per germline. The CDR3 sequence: CASSGWIDYGYTF. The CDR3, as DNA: TGTGCCAGCAGCGGATGGATAGACTATGGCTACACCTTC.

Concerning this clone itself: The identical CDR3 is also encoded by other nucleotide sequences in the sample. The CDR3 DNA is TGTGCCAGCAGCGTGGATGGACAGGGGGCCTACGAGCAGTACTTC. Translation: CASSVDGQGAYEQYF. The V and J genes are TRBV9 and TRBJ2-7, with TRBD1 matching over 10 bases. Germline CDR1 SGDLS, CDR2 YYNGEE. V shed 2 bases and J 2 bases; nucleotides not matched to a gene: 4. The CDR3 runs to 15 residues.

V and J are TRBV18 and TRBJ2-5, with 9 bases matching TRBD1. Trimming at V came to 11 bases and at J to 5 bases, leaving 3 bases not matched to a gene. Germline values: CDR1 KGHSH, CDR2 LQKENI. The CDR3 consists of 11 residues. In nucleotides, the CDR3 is TGTGCCGGACAGGGGACGGAGACCCAGTACTTC. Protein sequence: CAGQGTETQYF.

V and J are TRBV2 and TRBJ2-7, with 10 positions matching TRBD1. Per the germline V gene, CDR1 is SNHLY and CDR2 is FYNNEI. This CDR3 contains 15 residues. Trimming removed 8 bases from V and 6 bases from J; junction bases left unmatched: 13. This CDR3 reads CASASSTGGLGEQYF. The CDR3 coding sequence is TGTGCCAGCGCCTCCTCGACAGGGGGCTTAGGCGAGCAGTACTTC.

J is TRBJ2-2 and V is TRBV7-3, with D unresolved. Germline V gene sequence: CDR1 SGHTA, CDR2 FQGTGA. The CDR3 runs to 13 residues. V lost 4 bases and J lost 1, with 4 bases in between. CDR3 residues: CASSYRNTGELFF. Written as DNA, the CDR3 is TGTGCCAGCAGCTACAGGAACACCGGGGAGCTGTTTTTT.

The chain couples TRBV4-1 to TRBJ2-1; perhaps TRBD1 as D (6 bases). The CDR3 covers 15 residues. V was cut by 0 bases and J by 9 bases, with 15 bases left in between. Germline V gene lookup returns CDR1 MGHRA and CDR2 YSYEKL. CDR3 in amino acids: CASSQENTGYGEQFF. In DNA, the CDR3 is TGCGCCAGCAGCCAAGAAAATACAGGGTACGGTGAGCAGTTCTTC.

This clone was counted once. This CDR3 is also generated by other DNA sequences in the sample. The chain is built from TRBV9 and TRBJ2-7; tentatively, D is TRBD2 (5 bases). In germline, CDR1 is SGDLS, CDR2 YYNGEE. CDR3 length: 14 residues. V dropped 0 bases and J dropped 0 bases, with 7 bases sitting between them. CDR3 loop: CASSVGGSSYEQYF. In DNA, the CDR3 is TGTGCCAGCAGCGTAGGAGGGAGCTCCTACGAGCAGTACTTC.

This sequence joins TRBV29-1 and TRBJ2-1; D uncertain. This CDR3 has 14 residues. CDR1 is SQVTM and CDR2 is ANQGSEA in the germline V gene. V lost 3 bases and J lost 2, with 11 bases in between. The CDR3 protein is CSVEVAETYNEQFF. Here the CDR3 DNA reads TGCAGCGTTGAGGTGGCCGAAACCTACAATGAGCAGTTCTTC.

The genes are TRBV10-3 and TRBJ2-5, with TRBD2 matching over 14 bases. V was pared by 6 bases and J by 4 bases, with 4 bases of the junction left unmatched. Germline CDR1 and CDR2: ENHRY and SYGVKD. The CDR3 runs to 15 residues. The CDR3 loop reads CAIRSGLAGVETQYF. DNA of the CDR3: TGTGCCATCAGATCGGGACTAGCGGGAGTAGAGACCCAGTACTTC.

The CDR3 here is CASSLFILGHGNTIYF. Here the CDR3 DNA reads TGTGCCAGCAGTTTATTCATCCTGGGACATGGAAACACCATATATTTT. V and J are TRBV28 and TRBJ1-3, with D perhaps TRBD1 (6 bases). Germline loops: CDR1 MDHEN, CDR2 SYDVKM. V was shortened by 1 base and J by 3 bases, with 13 bases between the two germline ends. CDR3 length equals 16 residues.

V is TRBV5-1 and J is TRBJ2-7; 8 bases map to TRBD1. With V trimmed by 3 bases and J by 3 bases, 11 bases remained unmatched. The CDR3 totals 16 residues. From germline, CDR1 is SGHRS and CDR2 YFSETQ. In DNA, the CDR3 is TGCGCCAGCAGCTCCGGTGGACAGGGAAGCGTCTACGAGCAGTACTTC. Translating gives CASSSGGQGSVYEQYF. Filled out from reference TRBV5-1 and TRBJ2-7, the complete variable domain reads KAGVTQTPRYLIKTRGQQVTLSCSPISGHRSVSWYQQTPGQGLQFLFEYFSETQRNKGNFPGRFSGRQFSNSRSEMNVSTLELGDSALYLCASSSGGQGSVYEQYFGPGTRLTVT.

In nucleotides, the CDR3 is TGTGCCAGCAGCTTAGTGACTAGCGGACTCTCTGGGGCCAACGTCCTGACTTTC. As protein: CASSLVTSGLSGANVLTF. This chain connects TRBV7-9 to TRBJ2-6; TRBD2 agrees at 9 bases. J lost 0 bases, V lost 1 base, and 4 bases had no gene match. Germline values: CDR1 SEHNR, CDR2 FQNEAQ (reference sequence). The CDR3 runs to 18 residues.

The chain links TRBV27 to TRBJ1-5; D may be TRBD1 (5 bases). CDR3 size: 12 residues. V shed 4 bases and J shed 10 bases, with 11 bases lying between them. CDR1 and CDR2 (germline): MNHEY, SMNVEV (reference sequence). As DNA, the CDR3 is TGTGCCAGCAGTTCTATGGGACGTCCCCAGCATTTT. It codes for CASSSMGRPQHF.

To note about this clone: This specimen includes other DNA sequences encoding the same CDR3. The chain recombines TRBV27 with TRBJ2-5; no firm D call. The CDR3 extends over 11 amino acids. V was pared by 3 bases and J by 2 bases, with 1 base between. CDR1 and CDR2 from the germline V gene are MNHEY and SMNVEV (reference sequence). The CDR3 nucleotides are TGTGCCAGCAGTTTTCAAGAGACCCAGTACTTC. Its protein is CASSFQETQYF.

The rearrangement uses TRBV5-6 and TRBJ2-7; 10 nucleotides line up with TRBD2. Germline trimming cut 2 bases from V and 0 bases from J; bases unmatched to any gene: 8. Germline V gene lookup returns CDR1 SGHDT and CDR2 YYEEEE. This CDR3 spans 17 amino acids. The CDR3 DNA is TGTGCCAGCAGCTTTAGGCTAGCGGGGGCCATCTCCTACGAGCAGTACTTC. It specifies CASSFRLAGAISYEQYF. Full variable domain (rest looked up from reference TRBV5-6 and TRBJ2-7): DAGVTQSPTHLIKTRGQQVTLRCSPKSGHDTVSWYQQALGQGPQFIFQYYEEEERQRGNFPDRFSGHQFPNYSSELNVNALLLGDSALYLCASSFRLAGAISYEQYFGPGTRLTVT.

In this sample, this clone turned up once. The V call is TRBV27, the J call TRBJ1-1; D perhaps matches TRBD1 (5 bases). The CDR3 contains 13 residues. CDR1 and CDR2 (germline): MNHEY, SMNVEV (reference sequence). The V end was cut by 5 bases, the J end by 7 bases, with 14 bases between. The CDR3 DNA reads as TGTGCCAGCAGTCAAACTATAGGGGATGAAGCTTTCTTT. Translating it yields CASSQTIGDEAFF.

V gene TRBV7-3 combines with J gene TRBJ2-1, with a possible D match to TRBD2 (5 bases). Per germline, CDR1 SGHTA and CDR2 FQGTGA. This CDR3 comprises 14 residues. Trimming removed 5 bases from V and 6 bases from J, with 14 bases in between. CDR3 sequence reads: CASSLLEGTNEQFF. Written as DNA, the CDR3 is TGTGCCAGCAGCCTACTAGAGGGAACCAATGAGCAGTTCTTC.

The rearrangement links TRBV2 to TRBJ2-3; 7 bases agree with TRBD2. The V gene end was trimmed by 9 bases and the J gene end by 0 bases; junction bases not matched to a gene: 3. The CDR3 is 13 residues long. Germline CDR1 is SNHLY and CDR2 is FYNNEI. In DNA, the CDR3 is TGTGCCAGGGAAGCGGGAAGCACAGATACGCAGTATTTT. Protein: CAREAGSTDTQYF.

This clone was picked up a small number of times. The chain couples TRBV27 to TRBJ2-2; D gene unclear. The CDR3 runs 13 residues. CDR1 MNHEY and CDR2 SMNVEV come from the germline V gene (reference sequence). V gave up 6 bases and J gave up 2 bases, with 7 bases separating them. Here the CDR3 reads CASSFLNTGELFF. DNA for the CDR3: TGTGCCAGCAGCTTCCTTAACACCGGGGAGCTGTTTTTT.

The CDR3 is CASSYPTMGNTEAFF. The CDR3 DNA reads as TGTGCCAGCAGTTACCCGACAATGGGGAACACTGAAGCTTTCTTT. This chain links TRBV6-9 with TRBJ1-1, with D uncertain. V lost 3 bases and J 1 base, leaving 12 bases between the germline ends. CDR1 and CDR2 (germline): MNHGY, SVAAGI. The CDR3 consists of 15 residues.

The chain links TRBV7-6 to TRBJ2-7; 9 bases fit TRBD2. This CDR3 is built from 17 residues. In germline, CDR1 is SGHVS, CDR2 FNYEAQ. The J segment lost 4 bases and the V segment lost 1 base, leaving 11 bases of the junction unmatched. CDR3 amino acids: CASSLGFSGGREYEQYF. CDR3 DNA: TGTGCCAGCAGCTTAGGTTTTAGCGGGGGCCGGGAATACGAGCAGTACTTC.

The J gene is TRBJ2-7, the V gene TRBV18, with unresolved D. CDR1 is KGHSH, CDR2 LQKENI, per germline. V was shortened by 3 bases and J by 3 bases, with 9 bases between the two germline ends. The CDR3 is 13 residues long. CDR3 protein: CASSPPENYEQYF. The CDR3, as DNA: TGTGCCAGCTCACCCCCCGAGAACTACGAGCAGTACTTC.

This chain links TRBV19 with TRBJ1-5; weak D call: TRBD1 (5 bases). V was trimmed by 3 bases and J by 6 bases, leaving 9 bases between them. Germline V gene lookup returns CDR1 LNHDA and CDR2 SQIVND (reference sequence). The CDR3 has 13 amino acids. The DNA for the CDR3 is TGTGCCAGTAGTATCACAGGTACTCAGCCCCAGCATTTT. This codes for CASSITGTQPQHF. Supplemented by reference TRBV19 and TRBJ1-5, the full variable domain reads DGGITQSPKYLFRKEGQNVTLSCEQNLNHDAMYWYRQDPGQGLRLIYYSQIVNDFQKGDIAEGYSVSREKKESFPLTVTSAQKNPTAFYLCASSITGTQPQHFGDGTRLSIL.

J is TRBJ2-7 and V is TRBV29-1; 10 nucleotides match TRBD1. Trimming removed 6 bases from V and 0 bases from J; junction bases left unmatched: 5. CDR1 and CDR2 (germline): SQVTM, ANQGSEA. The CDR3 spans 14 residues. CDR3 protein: CSVAGTGDSYEQYF. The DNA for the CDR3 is TGCAGCGTGGCCGGGACAGGGGACTCCTACGAGCAGTACTTC.

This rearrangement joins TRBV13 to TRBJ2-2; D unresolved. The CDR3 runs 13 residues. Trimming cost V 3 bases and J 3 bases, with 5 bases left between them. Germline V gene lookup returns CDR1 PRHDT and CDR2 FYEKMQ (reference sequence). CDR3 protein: CASSFRYTGELFF. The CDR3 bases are TGTGCCAGCAGCTTCAGGTACACCGGGGAGCTGTTTTTT.

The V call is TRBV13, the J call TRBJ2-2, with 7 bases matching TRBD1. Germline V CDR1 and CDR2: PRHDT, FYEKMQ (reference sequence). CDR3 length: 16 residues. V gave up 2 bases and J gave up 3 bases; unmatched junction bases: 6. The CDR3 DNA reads TGTGCCAGCAGCTTAAGAGGGGGCGCTTACACCGGGGAGCTGTTTTTT. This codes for CASSLRGGAYTGELFF.